These 30 T cell receptor beta chains were all obtained from the same sample, sequenced in a study of T cell repertoires in cytomegalovirus infection. TCRdb passed the reads through MiXCR, listing each CDR3 protein once. The sample contains about 190,000 distinct CDR3 sequences, approximately 30% of which appear only once. The sequencing input was PBMCs. All receptors come from a human donor in good health (CMV status not recorded). Some clones in this sample may be carry-over from other donors' samples.

The chain combines TRBV19 with TRBJ2-1; 10 nucleotides agree with TRBD1. CDR1 is LNHDA and CDR2 is SQIVND in the germline V gene (reference sequence). The CDR3 spans 14 residues. After removal of 6 bases from V and 7 bases from J, the junction contained 6 bases not matched to a gene. The CDR3 DNA sequence: TGTGCCAGTAGCGGGACAGGGGTTTGGAATGAGCAGTTCTTC. Its translation: CASSGTGVWNEQFF.

The J gene is TRBJ1-2, the V gene TRBV20-1; 9 bases agree with TRBD1. The CDR3 covers 13 residues. V trimming: 3 bases; J trimming: 8 bases; junction bases outside the gene matches: 7. Germline CDR1 reads DFQATT; CDR2 reads SNEGSKA (reference sequence). The CDR3 DNA sequence: TGCAGTGCTAGTTTACAGGGGGCAAGGGGCTACACCTTC. It is translated as CSASLQGARGYTF.

This clonotype appeared many times. The J gene is TRBJ1-1, the V gene TRBV7-6; TRBD1 agrees at 7 bases. V lost 5 bases and J lost 1; bases outside the gene matches: 7. Germline V gene lookup returns CDR1 SGHVS and CDR2 FNYEAQ. The CDR3 spans 15 residues. The CDR3 spells CASSEGALRNTEAFF. DNA of the CDR3: TGTGCCAGCAGCGAGGGGGCACTCCGGAACACTGAAGCTTTCTTT.

This clonotype was counted many times. The chain uses TRBV7-2 and TRBJ2-7, with D perhaps given as TRBD1 or TRBD2 (5 bases each). The ends were cut back, 5 bases at V and 2 bases at J, with 13 bases in the middle. The CDR3 sequence is 14 residues long. CDR1 is SGHTA and CDR2 is FQGNSA in the germline V gene. The CDR3, as DNA: TGTGCCAGCAGCCGTAGACGGGGCACCTACGAGCAGTACTTC. Protein: CASSRRRGTYEQYF.

The chain combines TRBV20-1 with TRBJ1-6; D is undetermined. Per the germline V gene, CDR1 is DFQATT and CDR2 is SNEGSKA (reference sequence). The CDR3 extends over 14 amino acids. V was clipped by 6 bases and J by 6 bases, with 15 bases between them. CDR3 bases: TGCAGTGCAACGACCGGCCGGCTTAATTCACCCCTCCACTTT. Its protein product is CSATTGRLNSPLHF.

The chain uses TRBV12-3 or TRBV12-4 and TRBJ1-3; the D gene is possibly TRBD1 (5 bases). V lost 6 bases and J lost 4, with 7 bases in between. The CDR3 extends over 12 amino acids. The CDR3 here is CASSGAGNTIYF. The CDR3 region has the DNA TGTGCCAGCAGCGGGGCCGGAAACACCATATATTTT.

This sequence joins TRBV6-4 and TRBJ2-1, with D perhaps given as TRBD1 or TRBD2 (5 bases each). The V gene lost 5 bases and the J gene lost 2 bases, with 13 bases spanning the gap. Germline CDR1 and CDR2: MRHNA and SNTAGT. This CDR3 is built from 15 residues. CDR3 nucleotide sequence: TGTGCCAGCAGTCGAGGGGCCCTGACCTACAATGAGCAGTTCTTC. As protein: CASSRGALTYNEQFF.

V is TRBV7-9 and J is TRBJ1-1; D remains ambiguous. Between the trimmed V and J ends, which lost 6 bases and 3 bases, there was a span of 8 bases. The germline CDR1 and CDR2 sequences are SEHNR and FQNEAQ (reference sequence). The CDR3 is 12 amino acids. The CDR3 region is CASSKVDTEAFF. Here the CDR3 DNA reads TGTGCCAGCAGTAAGGTGGACACTGAAGCTTTCTTT. The entire variable domain, with the rest obtained from reference TRBV7-9 and TRBJ1-1, is as follows: DTGVSQNPRHKITKRGQNVTFRCDPISEHNRLYWYRQTLGQGPEFLTYFQNEAQLEKSRLLSDRFSAERPKGSFSTLEIQRTEQGDSAMYLCASSKVDTEAFFGQGTRLTVV.

This clonotype was counted many times. The chain recombines TRBV29-1 with TRBJ2-7; no firm D call. CDR1 SQVTM and CDR2 ANQGSEA come from the germline V gene. The CDR3 covers 12 residues. The germline V and J ends were trimmed by 4 bases and 6 bases, with 13 bases remaining between them. This CDR3 is CSVGPGRREQYF. The CDR3 bases are TGCAGCGTTGGACCCGGTAGACGCGAGCAGTACTTC.

This clonotype was recorded at least ten times. The CDR3 nucleotides are TGTGCCAGCGGTAAGACAGGGGGAACTGAAGCTTTCTTT. This codes for CASGKTGGTEAFF. This chain links TRBV2 with TRBJ1-1, with TRBD1 matching over 9 bases. This CDR3 comprises 13 residues. The junction had 6 bases not matched to a gene; V was cut back by 8 bases and J by 5 bases. Germline CDR1 reads SNHLY; CDR2 reads FYNNEI.

The chain has TRBV7-3 and TRBJ1-1; D remains unclear. CDR3 length: 13 residues. Germline CDR1 SGHTA, CDR2 FQGTGA. Trimming cost V 5 bases and J 5 bases, with 12 bases left between them. This CDR3 reads CASSATRGTEAFF. The CDR3 DNA is TGTGCCAGCAGCGCTACTAGAGGGACTGAAGCTTTCTTT.

A few counts support this clonotype. V is TRBV28 and J is TRBJ2-7; D gene ambiguous. The CDR3 covers 14 residues. Germline lookup yields CDR1 MDHEN and CDR2 SYDVKM. The V and J ends lost 4 bases and 6 bases respectively, with 16 bases between them. The CDR3 sequence: CASSSTVAPGEQYF. CDR3 nucleotides: TGTGCCAGCAGTTCCACGGTTGCCCCGGGCGAGCAGTACTTC.

The rearrangement links TRBV6-1 to TRBJ1-6, with no clear D. V gave up 2 bases and J gave up 10 bases, with 15 bases separating them. CDR3 length: 15 amino acids. Germline CDR1 MNHNS, CDR2 SASEGT. The CDR3 DNA is TGTGCCAGCAGTGAACTGGGCTCCGGGGTCTCACCCCTCCACTTT. Its protein product is CASSELGSGVSPLHF.

The genes are TRBV7-2 and TRBJ2-2, with D unresolved. Looked up from germline, CDR1 is SGHTA and CDR2 is FQGNSA. The CDR3 runs 15 residues. Trimming took 2 bases from V and 2 from J, leaving 9 bases between them. The CDR3 loop is CASSLSQANTGELFF. CDR3 nucleotides: TGTGCCAGCAGCTTAAGTCAGGCAAACACCGGGGAGCTGTTTTTT.

This clonotype has just a few counts. The chain recombines TRBV7-9 with TRBJ2-7, with D uncertain. V lost 5 bases to trimming and J lost 2 bases, with 10 bases between them. There are 13 residues in the CDR3. Germline loops: CDR1 SEHNR, CDR2 FQNEAQ (reference sequence). The CDR3 sequence is CASSLPDTYEQYF. CDR3 coding DNA: TGTGCCAGCAGCCTCCCTGACACCTACGAGCAGTACTTC.

This clonotype was seen a handful of times. The chain carries TRBV7-2 and TRBJ2-2; 8 nucleotides match TRBD2. CDR1 is SGHTA and CDR2 is FQGNSA in the germline V gene. The CDR3 is 18 residues long. The trim removed 1 base at V and 7 bases at J, leaving 14 bases unmatched. The CDR3 protein is CASSLDPSGGPGVGELFF. As DNA, the CDR3 is TGTGCCAGCAGCTTAGATCCCAGCGGGGGTCCAGGGGTCGGGGAGCTGTTTTTT.

This clonotype was counted at least ten times. The V gene is TRBV7-2, the J gene TRBJ1-5; no clear D gene. Per germline, CDR1 SGHTA and CDR2 FQGNSA. The CDR3 loop spans 14 amino acids. The germline V and J ends were trimmed by 2 bases and 4 bases, with 9 bases remaining between them. The CDR3 reads CASSLSVANQPQHF. The CDR3 DNA sequence: TGTGCCAGCAGCTTATCGGTCGCAAATCAGCCCCAGCATTTT.

The chain recombines TRBV6-2 or TRBV6-3 with TRBJ1-1; 9 bases align to TRBD1. The germline gives CDR1 MNHEY, CDR2 SVGEGT. The CDR3 totals 14 residues. V trimming: 5 bases; J trimming: 6 bases; junction bases outside the gene matches: 7. The CDR3 DNA reads TGTGCCAGCAGTCCATGGGGACAGGGAGCTGAAGCTTTCTTT. Encoded protein: CASSPWGQGAEAFF.

In its sample, this clonotype was seen a few times. The CDR3 sequence: CASSEDSLSSYEQYF. The CDR3 nucleotides read TGTGCCAGCAGCGAGGACAGTCTCTCTTCCTACGAGCAGTACTTC. The genes are TRBV9 and TRBJ2-7; a weak D match, TRBD1 (6 bases). V lost 3 bases to trimming and J lost 1 base, with 14 bases between them. The CDR3 has 15 amino acids. Germline V lookup: CDR1 SGDLS, CDR2 YYNGEE. The full variable domain, completed using reference TRBV9 and TRBJ2-7, is DSGVTQTPKHLITATGQRVTLRCSPRSGDLSVYWYQQSLDQGLQFLIQYYNGEERAKGNILERFSAQQFPDLHSELNLSSLELGDSALYFCASSEDSLSSYEQYFGPGTRLTVT.

V gene TRBV18 combines with J gene TRBJ2-2; TRBD1 might be the D (6 bases). This CDR3 is built from 15 residues. Deletions cut 0 bases from V and 4 bases from J, with 9 bases between. Germline V gene data show CDR1 as KGHSH and CDR2 as LQKENI. CDR3 loop: CASSPPTGITGELFF. The CDR3 DNA reads as TGTGCCAGCTCACCACCTACAGGGATCACCGGGGAGCTGTTTTTT.

V and J are TRBV25-1 and TRBJ1-1, with D possibly being TRBD1 (6 bases). CDR3 size: 16 residues. V was pared by 4 bases and J by 3 bases, with 18 bases between. Germline V gives CDR1 MGHDK, CDR2 SYGVNS. CDR3 protein: CASSGRGVRTHTEAFF. The CDR3 region has the DNA TGTGCCAGCAGTGGGAGGGGGGTCAGGACGCACACTGAAGCTTTCTTT.

For the CDR3, the DNA is TGCAGTGCTAGGGGGCGGGGGTGGGGGGACGAGCAGTACTTC. This translates into CSARGRGWGDEQYF. V is TRBV20-1 and J is TRBJ2-7; 7 nucleotides align to TRBD2. V trimming: 3 bases; J trimming: 5 bases; junction bases outside the gene matches: 10. Germline CDR1 is DFQATT and CDR2 is SNEGSKA (reference sequence). The CDR3 loop spans 14 amino acids.

The V gene is TRBV7-2, the J gene TRBJ2-1; 7 nucleotides line up with TRBD2. The CDR3 sequence is 15 residues long. Germline CDR1 and CDR2: SGHTA and FQGNSA. Trimming at V came to 1 base and at J to 4 bases, leaving 4 bases not matched to a gene. The CDR3 nucleotides are TGTGCCAGCAGCTTAGGGCGGGGGATGTACAATGAGCAGTTCTTC. Amino acids: CASSLGRGMYNEQFF.

This clonotype was counted many times. The rearrangement links TRBV7-2 to TRBJ2-3, with D unclear. From germline, CDR1 is SGHTA and CDR2 FQGNSA. This CDR3 is built from 11 residues. V lost 5 bases and J lost 1, with 1 base in between. The CDR3 DNA reads TGTGCCAGCAGCCGCACAGATACGCAGTATTTT. Residues: CASSRTDTQYF.

The chain has TRBV6-5 and TRBJ1-2; TRBD1 matches 7 bases. CDR1 and CDR2 (germline): MNHEY, SVGAGI. The CDR3 length is 14 residues. Trimming at V came to 3 bases and at J to 7 bases, leaving 8 bases not matched to a gene. The CDR3 spells CASSYAGGSGGYTF. CDR3 coding DNA: TGTGCCAGCAGTTATGCAGGGGGTTCAGGTGGCTACACCTTC.

CDR3 bases: TGTGCCAGCATCCCTCGTGGGGGGACAACCACCTTCTACGAGCAGTACTTC. It yields the protein CASIPRGGTTTFYEQYF. The rearrangement uses TRBV2 and TRBJ2-7, with D tentatively TRBD1 or TRBD2 (6 bases each). The CDR3 has 17 residues. Germline loops: CDR1 SNHLY, CDR2 FYNNEI. Trimming took off 7 bases at V and 3 bases at J, with 25 bases between the two ends. The full variable domain, with the rest looked up from reference TRBV2 and TRBJ2-7, is EPEVTQTPSHQVTQMGQEVILRCVPISNHLYFYWYRQILGQKVEFLVSFYNNEISEKSEIFDDQFSVERPDGSNFTLKIRSTKLEDSAMYFCASIPRGGTTTFYEQYFGPGTRLTVT.

This clonotype came up many times. V and J are TRBV7-2 and TRBJ1-2; D remains ambiguous. Trimming cost V 1 base and J 4 bases, with 16 bases left between them. The V gene's germline CDR1 is SGHTA and CDR2 FQGNSA. The CDR3 extends over 16 amino acids. The CDR3 DNA reads as TGTGCCAGCAGCTTAGAGCCGGTGGGGAGCTTCTATGGCTACACCTTC. Protein: CASSLEPVGSFYGYTF.

The chain is built from TRBV5-1 and TRBJ1-2, with D possibly being TRBD1 (5 bases). The V and J ends lost 0 bases and 2 bases respectively, with 14 bases between them. CDR3 size: 16 residues. The V gene's germline CDR1 is SGHRS and CDR2 YFSETQ. CDR3 bases: TGCGCCAGCAGCTTGGGAGGGTGGCAGGGAAACTATGGCTACACCTTC. Amino acids: CASSLGGWQGNYGYTF. Full variable domain (outside the CDR3, taken from reference TRBV5-1 and TRBJ1-2): KAGVTQTPRYLIKTRGQQVTLSCSPISGHRSVSWYQQTPGQGLQFLFEYFSETQRNKGNFPGRFSGRQFSNSRSEMNVSTLELGDSALYLCASSLGGWQGNYGYTFGSGTRLTVV.

CDR3 in DNA: TGTGCCAGCAGCCACGCTTCTCATGTCGGCACTGAAGCTTTCTTT. Protein sequence: CASSHASHVGTEAFF. The chain couples TRBV6-2 or TRBV6-3 to TRBJ1-1, with D unclear. Germline V gives CDR1 MNHEY, CDR2 SVGEGT. Trimming removed 6 bases at V and 4 bases at J, with 18 bases between. There are 15 residues in the CDR3.

This clonotype was counted ten times or more. The chain has TRBV7-2 and TRBJ2-5; the D is unclear. CDR3 length: 14 amino acids. CDR1 is SGHTA, CDR2 FQGNSA, per germline. V lost 0 bases to trimming and J lost 1 base, with 6 bases between them. CDR3 region: CASSLATAQETQYF. CDR3 DNA sequence: TGTGCCAGCAGCTTAGCCACAGCCCAAGAGACCCAGTACTTC.